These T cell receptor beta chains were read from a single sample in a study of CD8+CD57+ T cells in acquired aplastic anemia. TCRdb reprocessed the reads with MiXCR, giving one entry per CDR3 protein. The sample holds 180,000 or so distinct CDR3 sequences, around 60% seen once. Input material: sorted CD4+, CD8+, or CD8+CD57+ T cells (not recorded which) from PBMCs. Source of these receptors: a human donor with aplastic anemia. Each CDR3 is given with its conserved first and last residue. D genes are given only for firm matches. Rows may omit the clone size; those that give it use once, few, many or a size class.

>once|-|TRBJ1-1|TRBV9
TGTGCCAGCAGCGTGACGGCAGACACTGAAGCTTTCTTT
CASSVTADTEAFF
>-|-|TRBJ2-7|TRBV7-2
TGTGCCAGCAGCCGGGACGAATCCTACGAGCAGTACTTC
CASSRDESYEQYF
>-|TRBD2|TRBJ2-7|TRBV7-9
TGTGCCAGCAGCCCTCCGGGGGGGCCCTACGAGCAGTACTTC
CASSPPGGPYEQYF
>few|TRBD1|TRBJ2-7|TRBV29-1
TGCAGCGTTGGACAGGGGAGCGACGAGCAGTACTTC
CSVGQGSDEQYF
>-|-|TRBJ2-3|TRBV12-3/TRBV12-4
TGTGCCAGCAGTACTGGAGGGCAGGGGTATACTAATACGCACACAGATACGCAGTATTTT
CASSTGGQGYTNTHTDTQYF
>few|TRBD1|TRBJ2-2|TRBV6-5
TGTGCCAGCAGTACCCCAGGGGGCGCGACCGGGGAGCTGTTTTTT
CASSTPGGATGELFF
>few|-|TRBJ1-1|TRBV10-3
TGTGCCATCAGAGCAGGGGCGGAGAACACTGAAGCTTTCTTT
CAIRAGAENTEAFF
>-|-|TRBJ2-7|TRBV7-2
TGTGCCAGCAGCTTAGCGGGCGCGCGTTACGAGCAGTACTTC
CASSLAGARYEQYF
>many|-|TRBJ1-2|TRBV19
TGTGCCAGTAGTCCGGACAGAGAAAACTATGGCTACACCTTC
CASSPDRENYGYTF
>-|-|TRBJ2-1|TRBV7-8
TGTGCCAGCAGACCCGCTTCCAATGAGCAGTTCTTC
CASRPASNEQFF
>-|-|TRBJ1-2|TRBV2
TGTGCCAGCAGTGAAACCCCCCGGGGAGGCTACACCTTC
CASSETPRGGYTF
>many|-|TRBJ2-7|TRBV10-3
TGTGCCATCAGTGAGGGATACGAGCAGTACTTC
CAISEGYEQYF
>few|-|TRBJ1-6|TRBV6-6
TGTGCCAGCAGGAGGAATTCACCCCTCCACTTT
CASRRNSPLHF
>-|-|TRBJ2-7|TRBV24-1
TGTGCCACCAGTGCCGAAGGGAGCTCCTACGAGCAGTACTTC
CATSAEGSSYEQYF
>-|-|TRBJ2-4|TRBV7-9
TGTGCCAGCAGCTTTCGACTGGCTACCGGGGCGGACATTCAGTACTTC
CASSFRLATGADIQYF
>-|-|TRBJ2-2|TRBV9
TGTGCCAGCAGCGTGGGGGCAAAGCAGTGGGCCGGGGAGCTGTTTTTT
CASSVGAKQWAGELFF
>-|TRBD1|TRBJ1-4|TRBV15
TGTGCCACCAGCACCTCGACAGGGGTCGAGGAAAAACTGTTTTTT
CATSTSTGVEEKLFF
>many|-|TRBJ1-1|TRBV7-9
TGTGCCAGCCCTTCCGCGGACACTGAAGCTTTCTTT
CASPSADTEAFF
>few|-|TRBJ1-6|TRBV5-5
TGTGCCAGCAGCTTGGGACCGGTGAATTCACCCCTCCACTTT
CASSLGPVNSPLHF
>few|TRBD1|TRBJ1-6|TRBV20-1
TGCAGTGCTAGAGATCGACAGGGTAGTGGTTCACCCCTCCACTTT
CSARDRQGSGSPLHF
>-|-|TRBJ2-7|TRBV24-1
TGTGCCACCAGTGACTCGGGACTCCACGAGCAGTACTTC
CATSDSGLHEQYF
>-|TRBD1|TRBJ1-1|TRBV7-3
TGCGCCAGCCTCCCTCCCGGGACAGGGGGCAAATCCACTGAAGCTTTCTTT
CASLPPGTGGKSTEAFF
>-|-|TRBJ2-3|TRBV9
TGTGCCAGCAGCTTAAGGCCGGACTCTAGCACAGATACGCAGTATTTT
CASSLRPDSSTDTQYF
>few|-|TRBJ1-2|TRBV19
TGTGCCAGTGGGAGGGAAATCGTAAGCTATGGCTACACCTTC
CASGREIVSYGYTF
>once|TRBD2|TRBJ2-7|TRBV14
TGTGCCAGCAGCCTATTGGACGGGGGGGCCTACGAGCAGTACTTC
CASSLLDGGAYEQYF
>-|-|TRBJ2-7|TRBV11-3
TGTGCCAGCAGCTTAGATCCAGGACAACCCACGGCCTACGAGCAGTACTTC
CASSLDPGQPTAYEQYF
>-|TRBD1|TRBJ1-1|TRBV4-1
TGCGCCAGCAGCCAAGATAGAACAGGGGCCATGAACACTGAAGCTTTCTTT
CASSQDRTGAMNTEAFF
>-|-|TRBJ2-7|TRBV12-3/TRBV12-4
TGTGCCAGCAGTTTAAATACTGGCGGCAGCTCCTACGAGCAGTACTTC
CASSLNTGGSSYEQYF
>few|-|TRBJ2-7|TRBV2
TGTGCCAGCAGTGCGACTACAGGCTACGAGCAGTACTTC
CASSATTGYEQYF
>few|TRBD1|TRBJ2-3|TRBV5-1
TGCGCCAGCAGCTACGGGACAGGGGATATAGATACGCAGTATTTT
CASSYGTGDIDTQYF
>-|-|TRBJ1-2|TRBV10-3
TGTGCCATCAGTGAGTCTCCGGAACACTATGGCTACACCTTC
CAISESPEHYGYTF
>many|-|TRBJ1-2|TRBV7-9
TGTGCCAGCAGCCCGGCCGACAGGAGCTATGGCTACACCTTC
CASSPADRSYGYTF
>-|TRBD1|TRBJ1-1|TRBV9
TGTGCCAGCAGCGTAGTGACAGGGGGAGGGGATAACACTGAAGCTTTCTTT
CASSVVTGGGDNTEAFF
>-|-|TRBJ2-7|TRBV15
TGTGCCACCAGCACCCCCCACCGGGTTCCCCACGAGCAGTACTTC
CATSTPHRVPHEQYF
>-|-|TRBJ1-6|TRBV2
TGTGCCAGCAGTAAGGATGGATCACCCCTCCACTTT
CASSKDGSPLHF
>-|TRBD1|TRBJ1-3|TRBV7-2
TGTGCCAGCAGACTTACAGGGGCCGGCTCCTCTGGAAACACCATATATTTT
CASRLTGAGSSGNTIYF
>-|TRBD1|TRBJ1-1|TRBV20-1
TGCAGTGCGGGGGGACAGGCTGCGATAGAGGCTTTCTTT
CSAGGQAAIEAFF
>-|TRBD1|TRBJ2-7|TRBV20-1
TGCAGCGTTAAACGACAGGGCCGGATCGAGCAGTACTTC
CSVKRQGRIEQYF
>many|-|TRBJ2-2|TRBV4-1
TGCGCCAGCAGCCAAGGTCCGGCAACCGGGGAGCTGTTTTTT
CASSQGPATGELFF
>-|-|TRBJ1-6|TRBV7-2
TGTGCCAGCAGCCTCACAGGTTATAATTCACCCCTCCACTTT
CASSLTGYNSPLHF
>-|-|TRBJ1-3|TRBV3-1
TGTGCCAGCAGCCAAGATCAAGGGCTCGGAAACACCATATATTTT
CASSQDQGLGNTIYF
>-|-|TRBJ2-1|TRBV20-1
TGCAGTGCTAGAGATCCGCAGGGAGATCACAATGAGCAGTTCTTC
CSARDPQGDHNEQFF
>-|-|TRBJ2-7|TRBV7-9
TGTGCCAGCAGCTTAGGGGCAGGACCACTTAGCTACGAGCAGTACTTC
CASSLGAGPLSYEQYF